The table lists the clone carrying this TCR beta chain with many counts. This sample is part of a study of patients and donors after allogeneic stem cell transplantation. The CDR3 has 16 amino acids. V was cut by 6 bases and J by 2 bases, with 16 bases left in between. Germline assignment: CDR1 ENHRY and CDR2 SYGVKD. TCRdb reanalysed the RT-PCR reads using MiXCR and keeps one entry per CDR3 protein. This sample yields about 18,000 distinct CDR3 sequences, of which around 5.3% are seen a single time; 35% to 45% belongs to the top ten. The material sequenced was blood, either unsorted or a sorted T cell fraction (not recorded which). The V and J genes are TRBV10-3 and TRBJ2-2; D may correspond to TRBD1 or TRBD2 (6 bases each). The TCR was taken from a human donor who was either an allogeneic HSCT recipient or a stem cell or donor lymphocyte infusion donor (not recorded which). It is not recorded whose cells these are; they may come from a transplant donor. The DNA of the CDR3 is TGTGCCATCAGGCCGGGGGACACGACAAACACCGGGGAGCTGTTTTTT. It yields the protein CAIRPGDTTNTGELFF.